What follows describes a single T cell receptor (beta chain). Its antigen is still unknown. Produced via immunoSEQ multiplex PCR; TCRdb's table is partial and in-frame only. Among approximately 160,000 clones listed, about 78% were seen once. Germline V gene lookup returns CDR1 LGHNT and CDR2 FRNRAP. The V and J ends lost 7 bases and 3 bases respectively, with 16 bases between them. The CDR3 spans 15 residues. This entry is derived from a study of PD-1 blockade in classical Hodgkin lymphoma. Study-wide results and limits: Exclusion was applied to patients who started nivolumab under 1 year after ASCT. With respect to the repertoire differences, their causes, possibly disease activity or prior therapy, remain undefined. At baseline, newly diagnosed patients reportedly showed less TCR diversity than healthy donors.

Relapse was seen in all patients after autologous stem cell transplantation, and brentuximab vedotin exposure was variable. The receptor's source is a human donor with classical Hodgkin lymphoma. The material was peripheral blood mononuclear cells (PBMCs), obtained before the second cycle of nivolumab. V is TRBV12-5 and J is TRBJ2-1, with D uncertain. The CDR3 here is CASVLWWANYNEQFF. CDR3 DNA sequence: TGTGCTAGTGTCCTGTGGTGGGCGAACTACAATGAGCAGTTCTTC.